This TCR beta chain derives from a study of a mutant IDH1 vaccine in newly diagnosed glioma listed by TCRdb under 2021. Background for the entire study: Of the roughly 32 patients who were treated, 62.5% were male and roughly 38% were female, and the mean age was about 37 years. Prior to enrollment, standard therapy consisting of radiotherapy alone, temozolomide alone, or radiochemotherapy with temozolomide had been administered to patients, with the combination being received by most patients. For exploratory analyses, roughly 25 treated patients had longitudinal TCRB deep sequencing done wherever samples were available. Peripheral blood was drawn at six visits: V03 (baseline), V05, V07, V10, V12 and V13. Summary of the overall study and its limitations: Immune responses induced by the vaccine were seen in roughly 95% of patients across multiple MHC alleles. The authors noted that analyses of patient blood samples could not be reproduced because of sample limitations. Pseudoprogression seemed to be unrelated to changes in the top peripheral T cell clonotypes found by TCRB sequencing. Selection of PBMC samples for TCRB deep sequencing was based on availability.

V is reduced by 7 bases and J by 2 bases, leaving a spacing of 12 bases between them. Inclusive of the bounding cysteine and phenylalanine, the CDR3 is 13 residues long. The DNA shown is the 39-base CDR3, in frame from base 1. The CDR1 and CDR2 encoded by the germline V gene are SGDLS and YYNGEE. The library was made by the immunoSEQ multiplex PCR assay. Rearranged TCR beta chain sequences were amplified with the hsTCRB Kit following the manufacturer's protocol. TCRB libraries were sequenced on an Illumina MiSeq. As for how the authors treated the data: Demultiplexing, trimming and gene mapping were performed with the kit vendor's proprietary platform. In TCRdb, the immuneACCESS table is reduced to in-frame sequences with V and J assigned. These tables do not hold every clone; where another copy was compared, an unresolved V gene accounts for under half, and the others remain unexplained. That table gives V, J and clone size, and the DNA gave D and trimming. For this sample there are roughly 86,000 clones; about 82% appear just once. Approximately 7.6% of the sample is held by the ten biggest clonotypes.

In regard to this clone: Which antigen it targets is not known. No per-base quality is available; no much larger clone lies one base away.

The time point label for this specimen denotes: baseline, week 1 (first vaccination visit). In light of the paper, this sample's treatment or condition label describes: pre-vaccination baseline after standard-of-care therapy. All donors had newly diagnosed IDH1-mutant astrocytomas of WHO grade 3 or 4 that showed loss of nuclear ATRX. The samples were drawn from NOA16, a multicentre, single-arm, open-label phase I trial in Germany that tested a mutant IDH1 peptide vaccine in humans for the first time. Blood drawn at visit V03 was used as the baseline sample for immunogenicity testing. Genomic DNA for TCRB sequencing was extracted from EDTA blood using the DNeasy Blood and Tissue Kit.

This chain is built from TRBV9 and TRBJ1-1; confidence is insufficient to name the D gene. The specimen comprised PBMCs, sampled from a glioma patient treated with radiotherapy, temozolomide or both. This clonotype originated in a man between 35 and 55 years old with glioma. The CDR3 has the sequence CASARRQNTEAFF. DNA sequence: TGTGCCAGCGCGAGGCGGCAAAACACTGAAGCTTTCTTT.